This entry features one T cell receptor (beta chain) sequence. Authors' analysis steps: Reference gene primer amplification gave nucleated cell count estimates. Profiled with immunoSEQ multiplex PCR; TCRdb holds only in-frame clones, not every one. V and J calls and clone size are copied from that table; D and trimming were computed from the DNA. Found here are some 250,000 clones, under 90% of them singletons; the top ten hold roughly 16%. Germline loops: CDR1 LNHDA, CDR2 SQIVND (reference sequence). The CDR3 consists of 12 residues. This entry is derived from a study of blood T cell repertoires in COVID-19. Study in general: Sources were T cells, B-cell-depleted T cells, or PBMCs; the material itself was cDNA or gDNA.

Material: PBMCs or T cells enriched from blood (not recorded which). This TCR derives from a man aged 18 to 30 who had recovered from COVID-19. The V gene is TRBV19, the J gene TRBJ1-5; D perhaps matches TRBD1 (5 bases). CDR3 DNA sequence: TGTGCGACGACAGATACCAATCAGCCCCAGCATTTT. It specifies CATTDTNQPQHF.